A single sample is the source of the 15 T cell receptor beta chains below, sequenced in a study of identifying expanded T cells in peripheral blood. TCRdb's copy holds only in-frame clones and misses some; the assay was immunoSEQ multiplex PCR. This table holds tens of thousands of clones, around 84% found once. Sequencing was performed on blood. The receptors here all came from a person between 18 and 70 years old in good health.

The genes are TRBV28 and TRBJ1-3; D is ambiguous. V lost 6 bases and J 0 bases, leaving 9 bases between the germline ends. The germline V gene has CDR1 MDHEN and CDR2 SYDVKM. This CDR3 comprises 14 residues. The CDR3 loop reads CASRAELSGNTIYF. For the CDR3, the DNA is TGTGCCAGCAGGGCTGAGCTCTCTGGAAACACCATATATTTT.

The chain has TRBV14 and TRBJ1-2; TRBD1 agrees at 7 bases. CDR1 and CDR2 (germline): SGHDN, FVKESK. The trim removed 0 bases at V and 4 bases at J, leaving 17 bases unmatched. The CDR3 spans 19 residues. The CDR3 DNA is TGTGCCAGCAGCCAAGATCCGGACAGGTTTACCCCGGGGTTCTATGGCTACACCTTC. It yields the protein CASSQDPDRFTPGFYGYTF.

In its sample, this clone was seen once. The V gene is TRBV4-2, the J gene TRBJ2-2; TRBD1 is a possible D gene (5 bases). The V gene's germline CDR1 is LGHNA and CDR2 YNFKEQ. This CDR3 contains 16 residues. Deletions cut 1 base from V and 4 bases from J, with 13 bases between. CDR3 loop: CASSQAQGAGTGELFF. As DNA, the CDR3 is TGTGCCAGCAGCCAAGCACAAGGGGCTGGCACCGGGGAGCTGTTTTTT.

The table lists this clone with a count of one. CDR3 loop: CASSLASGTGETQYF. As DNA, the CDR3 is TGCGCCAGCAGCTTGGCCAGCGGGACAGGGGAGACCCAGTACTTC. The chain recombines TRBV5-1 with TRBJ2-5, with 9 bases lining up with TRBD1. The CDR3 length is 15 residues. V lost 0 bases to trimming and J lost 5 bases; unmatched junction nucleotides: 5. Germline V gives CDR1 SGHRS, CDR2 YFSETQ. Supplemented by reference TRBV5-1 and TRBJ2-5, the full variable domain reads KAGVTQTPRYLIKTRGQQVTLSCSPISGHRSVSWYQQTPGQGLQFLFEYFSETQRNKGNFPGRFSGRQFSNSRSEMNVSTLELGDSALYLCASSLASGTGETQYFGPGTRLLVL.

This rearrangement joins TRBV9 to TRBJ2-3; the D is unclear. V was cut by 3 bases and J by 2 bases, with 13 bases left in between. Germline V gives CDR1 SGDLS, CDR2 YYNGEE. The CDR3 contains 15 residues. The CDR3 is CASSASTPPTDTQYF. The CDR3, as DNA: TGTGCCAGCAGCGCGTCTACCCCCCCCACAGATACGCAGTATTTT.

The V gene is TRBV18, the J gene TRBJ2-1; a weak D match, TRBD1 (5 bases). CDR1 and CDR2 from the germline V gene are KGHSH and LQKENI. The germline V and J ends were trimmed by 5 bases and 9 bases, with 26 bases remaining between them. CDR3 length: 17 amino acids. The CDR3 region has the DNA TGTGCCAGCTCAGCTAACCCAGGGAACCCCGCTGTAAGTGAGCAGTTCTTC. Translating it yields CASSANPGNPAVSEQFF. The variable domain in full, completed from reference TRBV18 and TRBJ2-1, reads NAGVMQNPRHLVRRRGQEARLRCSPMKGHSHVYWYRQLPEEGLKFMVYLQKENIIDESGMPKERFSAEFPKEGPSILRIQQVVRGDSAAYFCASSANPGNPAVSEQFFGPGTRLTVL.

V usage is TRBV29-1 and J usage is TRBJ2-1; 7 nucleotides line up with TRBD1. This CDR3 contains 15 residues. V dropped 3 bases and J dropped 2; count of bases not matched to a gene: 7. Looked up from germline, CDR1 is SQVTM and CDR2 is ANQGSEA. CDR3 bases: TGCAGCGTTGAGGGGACAGCGAACGCCTACAATGAGCAGTTCTTC. Translated, it gives CSVEGTANAYNEQFF.

The chain recombines TRBV28 with TRBJ1-2; D is possibly TRBD1 (6 bases). Trimming removed 3 bases at V and 0 bases at J, with 14 bases between. CDR1 and CDR2 from the germline V gene are MDHEN and SYDVKM. The CDR3 consists of 16 residues. The CDR3 DNA reads TGTGCCAGCAGTTTGCTGACGAGGACAGCTAACTATGGCTACACCTTC. It is translated as CASSLLTRTANYGYTF.

This chain connects TRBV5-1 to TRBJ2-7; D not resolved. CDR1 and CDR2 (germline): SGHRS, YFSETQ. V was clipped by 3 bases and J by 4 bases, with 14 bases between them. The CDR3 length is 14 residues. CDR3 residues: CASSSRPNGYEQYF. Written as DNA, the CDR3 is TGCGCCAGCAGCTCACGACCTAACGGGTACGAGCAGTACTTC. Filled out from reference TRBV5-1 and TRBJ2-7, the complete variable domain reads KAGVTQTPRYLIKTRGQQVTLSCSPISGHRSVSWYQQTPGQGLQFLFEYFSETQRNKGNFPGRFSGRQFSNSRSEMNVSTLELGDSALYLCASSSRPNGYEQYFGPGTRLTVT.

This clone has more than one count but fewer than ten. This chain joins TRBV7-9 and TRBJ2-6; D gene uncertain. Per germline, CDR1 SEHNR and CDR2 FQNEAQ (reference sequence). CDR3 length: 17 residues. The V end lost 1 base, the J end lost 2 bases, and 12 bases lay between the germline ends. Here the CDR3 reads CASSLGRLGTGANVLTF. The CDR3, as DNA: TGTGCCAGCAGCTTAGGACGGTTGGGAACTGGGGCCAACGTCCTGACTTTC.

This chain joins TRBV7-2 and TRBJ2-6; D gene uncertain. Germline V lookup: CDR1 SGHTA, CDR2 FQGNSA. V lost 8 bases, J lost 2 bases, and 13 bases lay in between. The CDR3 extends over 15 amino acids. The CDR3 spells CASCPITPGANVLTF. CDR3 nucleotides: TGTGCCAGCTGCCCAATAACCCCTGGGGCCAACGTCCTGACTTTC. The full variable domain, completed using reference TRBV7-2 and TRBJ2-6, is GAGVSQSPSNKVTEKGKDVELRCDPISGHTALYWYRQSLGQGLEFLIYFQGNSAPDKSGLPSDRFSAERTGGSVSTLTIQRTQQEDSAVYLCASCPITPGANVLTFGAGSRLTVL.

This chain connects TRBV21-1 to TRBJ2-1; TRBD2, the table's D call, was not compared with the DNA. TRBV21-1 is classified as a pseudogene. The CDR3 has 11 amino acids. The CDR3 spells CASERRGEQFF. CDR3 in DNA: TGTGCCAGCGAAAGGAGGGGAGAGCAGTTCTTC.

In this sample, this clone turned up a few times. The chain joins TRBV19 to TRBJ1-5; D possibly corresponds to TRBD1 (6 bases). Per germline, CDR1 LNHDA and CDR2 SQIVND (reference sequence). CDR3 length equals 15 residues. V was shortened by 0 bases and J by 5 bases, with 11 bases between the two germline ends. CDR3 sequence: CASSIENRADQPQHF. Here the CDR3 DNA reads TGTGCCAGTAGTATAGAAAACAGGGCCGATCAGCCCCAGCATTTT.

The chain links TRBV28 to TRBJ2-1; a weak D match, TRBD2 (7 bases). This CDR3 region has 15 residues. V was cut by 5 bases and J by 7 bases, with 18 bases left in between. Germline V gene sequence: CDR1 MDHEN, CDR2 SYDVKM. For the CDR3, the DNA is TGTGCCAGCAGTCCCCCCGGGGGGCTGAGGAATGAGCAGTTCTTC. Encoded protein: CASSPPGGLRNEQFF.

Ten or more counts support this clone. The CDR3 bases are TGTGCCAGCAGCTTAGGGGTGGCCCCCGAGCAGTACTTC. It translates to CASSLGVAPEQYF. This chain links TRBV7-2 with TRBJ2-7; D is unclear. CDR1 and CDR2 from the germline V gene are SGHTA and FQGNSA. The V gene lost 1 base and the J gene lost 6 bases, with 10 bases spanning the gap. The CDR3 sequence is 13 residues long.